Included here is one T cell receptor beta chain sequence, with context. Its antigen target is currently unknown. There are no base qualities to consult, and no much larger clone falls within one base. The TCR beta CDR3 regions were amplified from RNA transcripts. The TCR CDR3 was subjected to a first round of RT-PCR using the HTBI primer set and the Qiagen OneStep RT-PCR kit. The libraries were constructed in a second round of multiplex PCR and then size-selected and purified. The libraries were sequenced on an Illumina HiSeq2000 using paired-end 100 bp reads. The study's processing was this. SOAPnuke was used to process the raw data, throwing out any read that contained adapters or uncalled bases, had a mean Phred below 15, or lacked an exact constant-primer or identifier match. COPE v1.2.5 was used to merge high-quality paired reads, and clonotypes were defined as unique nucleotide sequences. Clonotypes were aligned to IMGT TRBV, TRBD and TRBJ reference segments using MiTCR v1.1. The analysis was restricted to V-J combinations with a frequency above 0.0001, which together covered 99% to 99.2% of the repertoires. A TCS score was defined as the ratio between F50 (clonal expansion) and ExV (chaos), using BLOSUM62-based TCRdist between CDR3 peptides within each V-J. Welch's t-statistics and random forest reduced fewer than 600 V-J features to 10 to 15, which were used in a naive Bayes classifier (R e1071). Clones were called with MiXCR by TCRdb after fastp trimmed the public reads at Q25, and only in-frame beta chains were retained. Records with the same CDR3 protein are collapsed into one entry carrying the most frequent genes and DNA. These V and J calls rely on TCRdb rather than the paper's analysis. The sample data list 300,000 to 450,000 distinct CDR3 sequences, and 20% to 25% of these were observed just once. More than 60% of the sample is held by the ten biggest clonotypes.

This record belongs to a study of T cells in Graves' hyperthyroidism and ophthalmopathy (dated by TCRdb to about 2019). Concerning the study at large: Peripheral blood was collected at initial diagnosis, before any treatment. TCR Vbeta CDR3 sequencing of some 140 peripheral blood samples (under 45 ophthalmopathy, about 80 hyperthyroidism and 17 progressor patients) is reported in the paper. For training and testing, the 100 or so patients in the discovery cohort were randomly divided in a 7:3 ratio. Prospective prediction of ophthalmopathy was tested in an independent validation cohort consisting of about 19 hyperthyroidism patients and about 17 patients who later progressed to ophthalmopathy. In addition, the study compared T-cell repertoires in thyroid tissue and in blood from a handful of Graves' hyperthyroidism patients. Following sampling, methimazole starting at 30 mg daily was given to hyperthyroidism patients, and high-dose intravenous methylprednisolone was given to ophthalmopathy patients. A discovery cohort of about a hundred patients, roughly 45 with Graves' ophthalmopathy and 55 to 65 with stable Graves' hyperthyroidism, was used to find distinguishing TCR V-J signatures. Beyond this particular receptor, the publication reports: Ophthalmopathy was separated from stable hyperthyroidism by a 13 V-J signature model, with 87.88% sensitivity and just over 81% specificity obtained in cross-validation and 80%/75% obtained in testing. Sample size was not statistically predetermined, and investigators were not blinded to group allocation. Most expanded thyroid clonotypes (frequency above 0.001) were also detected in blood, a finding suggesting that blood repertoires may reflect thyroid immune responses. In validation, the model predicted progression to ophthalmopathy with 65% to 71% sensitivity and 72% to 85% specificity, a median of approximately 6.5 months before onset.

Stable Graves' hyperthyroidism was defined as no progression to ophthalmopathy during 18 months of follow-up. Hyperthyroidism patients were newly diagnosed, with disease duration under 2 months, and aged 18 to 65 years. The study excluded patients with uncontrolled infections, other autoimmune diseases, pregnancy or lactation. Diagnoses were based on clinical symptoms, serum thyroxine and TRAb, thyroid ultrasound and orbital computed tomography. Ficoll-Paque density gradient centrifugation was used to isolate PBMCs from 8 to 10 ml of fresh peripheral blood. Total RNA was extracted with Trizol reagent, and quality was checked on an Agilent 2100 Bioanalyzer. The specimen sequenced was blood. This receptor was taken from a man in his forties or fifties with Graves' hyperthyroidism.

Read as DNA, the sequence is TGTGCCAGCAGCGTAGTTCAGGGGGAGACCCAGTACTTC. This yields the protein CASSVVQGETQYF. The V and J segments used are TRBV9 and TRBJ2-5, with a tentative D gene TRBD1 over 6 matching bases. Including the terminal cysteine and phenylalanine, the CDR3 comprises 13 residues. The retained sequence is limited to the CDR3, 39 bases, with the frame set at the first base. Deletion took 0 bases off V and 5 bases off J, with a span of 8 bases between the germline ends. In the germline V gene, CDR1 corresponds to SGDLS and CDR2 to YYNGEE.